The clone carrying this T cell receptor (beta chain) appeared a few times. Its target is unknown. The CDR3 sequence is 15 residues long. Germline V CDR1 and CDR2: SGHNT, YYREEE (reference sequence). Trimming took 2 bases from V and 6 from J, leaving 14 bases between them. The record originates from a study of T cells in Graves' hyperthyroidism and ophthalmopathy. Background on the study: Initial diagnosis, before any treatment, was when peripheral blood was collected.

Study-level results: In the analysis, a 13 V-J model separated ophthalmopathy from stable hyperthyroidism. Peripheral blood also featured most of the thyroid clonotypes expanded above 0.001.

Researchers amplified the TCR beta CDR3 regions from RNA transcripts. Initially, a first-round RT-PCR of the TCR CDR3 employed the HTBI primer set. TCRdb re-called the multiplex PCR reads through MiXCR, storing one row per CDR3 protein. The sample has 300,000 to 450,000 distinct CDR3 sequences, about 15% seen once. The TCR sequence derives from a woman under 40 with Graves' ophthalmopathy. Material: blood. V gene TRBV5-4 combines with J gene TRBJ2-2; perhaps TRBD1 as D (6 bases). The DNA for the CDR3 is TGTGCCAGCAGCTTACAGGGAACGTGGGCCGGGGAGCTGTTTTTT. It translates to CASSLQGTWAGELFF.